This paragraph reports one T cell receptor (beta chain). The data were taken from a study of blood T cell repertoires in COVID-19. Study context: Samples taken during acute and convalescent COVID-19 were collected in the United States, Italy and Spain. PBMCs, B-cell-depleted T cells, or T cells were the source of the cDNA or gDNA that made up the material.

CDR3 length: 16 residues. Trimming at V came to 0 bases and at J to 4 bases, leaving 9 bases not matched to a gene. Per the germline V gene, CDR1 is SGHRS and CDR2 is YFSETQ. Original data processing: From reference gene primer amplification, estimates of nucleated cell counts were derived. Here immunoSEQ multiplex PCR was the method, and the copy in TCRdb shows in-frame clones only, minus some. Clone size and the V and J calls come from that table; the DNA yielded D and trimming. The sample has some 160,000 clones, about 77% seen once. The sample taken for sequencing was peripheral blood. The clonotype originates from a woman of 80 years or more with acute or convalescent COVID-19. The J gene is TRBJ1-1, the V gene TRBV5-1; TRBD1 matches at 7 bases. CDR3 DNA sequence: TGCGCCAGCAGCTTGGGCCTTGGGACAGCGAGCACTGAAGCTTTCTTT. Residues: CASSLGLGTASTEAFF.